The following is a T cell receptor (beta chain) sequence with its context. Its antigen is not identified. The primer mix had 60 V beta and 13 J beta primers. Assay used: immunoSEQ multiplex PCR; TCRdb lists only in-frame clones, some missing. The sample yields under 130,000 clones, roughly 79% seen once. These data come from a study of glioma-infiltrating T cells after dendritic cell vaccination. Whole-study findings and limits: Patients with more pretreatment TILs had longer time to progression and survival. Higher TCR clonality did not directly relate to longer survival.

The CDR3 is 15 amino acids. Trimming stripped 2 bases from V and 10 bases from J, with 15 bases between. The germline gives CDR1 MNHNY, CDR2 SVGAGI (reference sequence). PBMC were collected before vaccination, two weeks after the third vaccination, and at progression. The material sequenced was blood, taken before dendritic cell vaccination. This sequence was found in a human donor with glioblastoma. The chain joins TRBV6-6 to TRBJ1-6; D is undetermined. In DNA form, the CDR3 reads TGTGCCAGCAGTTACCGGGGTGAGGGCATATCACCCCTCCACTTT. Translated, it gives CASSYRGEGISPLHF.